The 23 T cell receptor beta chains given below trace back to one sample, sequenced in a study of CD8 T cells in Susac syndrome. After extraction with the RNeasy kit, roughly 0.5 to 1 ug of the RNA was reverse transcribed using random hexamers. TCRdb reprocessed the immunoSEQ multiplex PCR reads via MiXCR and lists one record per CDR3 protein. The sample holds approximately 130,000 distinct CDR3 sequences, about 90% seen once. The sequenced sample consisted of CD8+ T cells from PBMCs. The receptors derive from a human donor with multiple sclerosis.

The chain recombines TRBV29-1 with TRBJ1-3; D might be TRBD1 (5 bases). With 7 bases removed from V and 0 bases from J, the gap between germline ends came to 13 bases. CDR3 length: 14 amino acids. Germline V gene lookup returns CDR1 SQVTM and CDR2 ANQGSEA. The CDR3 loop reads CSAEAGTSGNTIYF. Here the CDR3 DNA reads TGCAGCGCTGAGGCGGGGACCTCTGGAAACACCATATATTTT.

The rearrangement links TRBV5-4 to TRBJ1-5; D is possibly TRBD1 (5 bases). Trimming took off 4 bases at V and 4 bases at J, with 9 bases between the two ends. Germline CDR1 reads SGHNT; CDR2 reads YYREEE (reference sequence). The CDR3 runs 13 residues. Written as DNA, the CDR3 is TGTGCCAGCAGCCGGGACCTTAATCAGCCCCAGCATTTT. Amino acid sequence: CASSRDLNQPQHF.

DNA for the CDR3: TGTGCCAGTATAGGGGGATGGGACACTGAAGCTTTCTTT. It translates to CASIGGWDTEAFF. This chain connects TRBV19 to TRBJ1-1, with D possibly TRBD1 on 6 matching bases. Trimming stripped 7 bases from V and 3 bases from J, with 12 bases between. The CDR3 sequence is 13 residues long. Germline CDR1 and CDR2: LNHDA and SQIVND (reference sequence).

The J gene is TRBJ1-2, the V gene TRBV18; D unresolved. V was clipped by 3 bases and J by 5 bases, with 7 bases between them. Germline lookup yields CDR1 KGHSH and CDR2 LQKENI. The CDR3 length is 12 residues. CDR3: CASSPSAYGYTF. The CDR3 DNA follows: TGTGCCAGCTCACCTTCGGCTTATGGCTACACCTTC.

This clonotype showed up just a few times. The gene calls are TRBV12-3 or TRBV12-4 and TRBJ2-7, with TRBD1 identical over 9 bases. The CDR3 has 15 residues. V gave up 8 bases and J gave up 2 bases; unmatched junction bases: 10. As DNA, the CDR3 is TGTGCCAGCGGCCCGGGACAGGGATTTGCCTACGAGCAGTACTTC. It translates to CASGPGQGFAYEQYF.

The chain has TRBV20-1 and TRBJ2-2; 7 bases line up with TRBD2. V was pared by 3 bases and J by 6 bases, with 10 bases of the junction left unmatched. CDR3 size: 15 residues. In germline, CDR1 is DFQATT, CDR2 SNEGSKA (reference sequence). This CDR3 is CSARGVAGVPGELFF. CDR3 bases: TGCAGTGCTAGGGGGGTGGCGGGAGTACCCGGGGAGCTGTTTTTT.

The chain employs TRBV5-1 and TRBJ1-2; no firm D call. Germline CDR1 and CDR2: SGHRS and YFSETQ. CDR3 size: 14 residues. V was shortened by 1 base and J by 6 bases, with 13 bases between the two germline ends. As DNA, the CDR3 is TGCGCCAGCAGCTTGCGGGGATTTAGAGATGGCTACACCTTC. It specifies CASSLRGFRDGYTF.

Regarding this clonotype: The germline gene is not matched at one end of the junction; a read error may be the cause. The J gene is TRBJ2-7, the V gene TRBV29-1; 8 bases align to TRBD1. Germline V gene lookup returns CDR1 SQVTM and CDR2 ANQGSEA. The CDR3 consists of 14 residues. The DNA of the CDR3 is TGCAGCGTCGAAGGACAGGGTGAAGACTACGAGCAGTACTTC. It translates to CSVEGQGEDYEQYF.

The chain has TRBV3-1 and TRBJ1-2; 8 positions agree with TRBD1. Germline lookup yields CDR1 LGHDT and CDR2 YNNKEL (reference sequence). Germline trimming cut 4 bases from V and 10 bases from J; bases unmatched to any gene: 2. The CDR3 spans 11 residues. The CDR3 loop reads CASSLDRDYTF. The DNA of the CDR3 is TGTGCCAGCAGCCTGGACAGGGACTACACCTTC.

V gene TRBV24-1 combines with J gene TRBJ2-7; a possible D gene is TRBD2 (5 bases). Per the germline V gene, CDR1 is KGHDR and CDR2 is SFDVKD. The V end was cut by 7 bases, the J end by 7 bases, with 13 bases between. The CDR3 is 12 residues long. CDR3 region: CATRDRAGEQYF. CDR3 nucleotide sequence: TGTGCCACCAGGGACCGTGCGGGTGAGCAGTACTTC.

The chain recombines TRBV27 with TRBJ2-2; no clear D. Trimming cost V 5 bases and J 0 bases, with 7 bases left between them. The CDR3 loop spans 14 amino acids. Germline V gene sequence: CDR1 MNHEY, CDR2 SMNVEV (reference sequence). CDR3 coding DNA: TGTGCCAGCAGTCCGGCGCCGAACACCGGGGAGCTGTTTTTT. This encodes CASSPAPNTGELFF.

The chain uses TRBV7-9 and TRBJ2-7; D gene uncertain. Per germline, CDR1 SEHNR and CDR2 FQNEAQ (reference sequence). The CDR3 loop spans 13 amino acids. With 6 bases removed from V and 6 bases from J, the gap between germline ends came to 15 bases. The CDR3 nucleotides read TGTGCCAGCAGTTCTCAAGGAAGTCGCGAGCAGTACTTC. Its protein is CASSSQGSREQYF.

The chain uses TRBV4-1 and TRBJ2-1; D call uncertain. The germline V and J ends were trimmed by 2 bases and 3 bases, with 5 bases remaining between them. This CDR3 is built from 13 residues. Per germline, CDR1 MGHRA and CDR2 YSYEKL. The CDR3 spells CASSQIGYNEQFF. As DNA, the CDR3 is TGCGCCAGCAGCCAAATAGGCTACAATGAGCAGTTCTTC.

The chain combines TRBV21-1 with TRBJ2-7; the table's D gene call, TRBD1, was not cross checked with the DNA. TRBV21-1 is an annotated pseudogene. The CDR3 sequence is 11 residues long. This CDR3 is CASRRGYEQYF. The CDR3 DNA follows: TGTGCCAGCCGGAGGGGGTACGAGCAGTACTTC.

This sequence joins TRBV20-1 and TRBJ2-1, with 10 nucleotides matching TRBD1. CDR1 and CDR2 (germline): DFQATT, SNEGSKA (reference sequence). V dropped 4 bases and J dropped 6; count of bases not matched to a gene: 9. The CDR3 sequence is 15 residues long. The CDR3 bases are TGCAGTGCTAACGTGGGACAGGGGATGATCAATGAGCAGTTCTTC. Its translation is CSANVGQGMINEQFF.

The gene calls are TRBV27 and TRBJ2-7; 8 bases map to TRBD1. J lost 4 bases, V lost 5 bases, and 7 bases had no gene match. Germline lookup yields CDR1 MNHEY and CDR2 SMNVEV (reference sequence). The CDR3 runs to 14 residues. The CDR3 loop reads CASSPAGQAYEQYF. CDR3 coding DNA: TGTGCCAGCAGTCCCGCGGGACAGGCATACGAGCAGTACTTC.

The rearrangement joins TRBV5-6 to TRBJ2-7; 8 bases map to TRBD2. Trimming took 2 bases from V and 5 from J; bases not matched to a gene: 9. The CDR3 totals 15 residues. CDR1 SGHDT and CDR2 YYEEEE come from the germline V gene. This CDR3 is CASSFPGGIIHEQYF. In DNA form, the CDR3 reads TGTGCCAGCAGCTTTCCGGGGGGGATCATCCACGAGCAGTACTTC.

The chain recombines TRBV7-9 with TRBJ2-5; 9 nucleotides agree with TRBD1. This CDR3 spans 14 amino acids. Germline CDR1 is SEHNR and CDR2 is FQNEAQ (reference sequence). The trim removed 5 bases at V and 4 bases at J, leaving 5 bases unmatched. The DNA for the CDR3 is TGTGCCAGCAGCCCGGACAGGGGCGGAGAGACCCAGTACTTC. Translating it yields CASSPDRGGETQYF.

The CDR3 DNA reads as TGCGCCAGCAGCCCGGGACAGGGGGAAAGGGGCAATCAGCCCCAGCATTTT. Protein sequence: CASSPGQGERGNQPQHF. The chain has TRBV5-1 and TRBJ1-5, with 11 bases matching TRBD1. V trimming: 4 bases; J trimming: 2 bases; junction bases outside the gene matches: 8. From germline, CDR1 is SGHRS and CDR2 YFSETQ. The CDR3 has 17 amino acids.

The chain is built from TRBV5-1 and TRBJ2-3; TRBD2 matches 11 bases. CDR1 and CDR2 from the germline V gene are SGHRS and YFSETQ. With V trimmed by 5 bases and J by 2 bases, 7 bases remained unmatched. The length of the CDR3 is 16 residues. CDR3 nucleotides: TGCGCCAGCAGTTTAGCGGGAGGGCCTGTCACAGATACGCAGTATTTT. It codes for CASSLAGGPVTDTQYF.

The chain employs TRBV29-1 and TRBJ2-1; 7 nucleotides match TRBD1. Unmatched junction bases numbered 10, after V lost 7 bases and J lost 4 bases. This CDR3 is built from 14 residues. From germline, CDR1 is SQVTM and CDR2 ANQGSEA. CDR3 coding DNA: TGCAGCGCCCTCGCTGGACAGGTATACAATGAGCAGTTCTTC. As protein: CSALAGQVYNEQFF.

The chain uses TRBV7-9 and TRBJ2-1; 8 bases are a match to TRBD2. Germline V gene data show CDR1 as SEHNR and CDR2 as FQNEAQ (reference sequence). V lost 5 bases, J lost 10 bases, and 13 bases stayed unmatched. This CDR3 contains 15 residues. CDR3 in amino acids: CASSITSGRLGEQFF. The DNA of the CDR3 is TGTGCCAGCAGCATTACTAGCGGCCGCCTCGGGGAGCAGTTCTTC.

V usage is TRBV20-1 and J usage is TRBJ2-7; D is unclear. The CDR3 length is 13 residues. V lost 5 bases, J lost 4 bases, and 15 bases lay in between. Germline loops: CDR1 DFQATT, CDR2 SNEGSKA (reference sequence). The CDR3: CSAPDWNVYEQYF. As DNA, the CDR3 is TGCAGTGCTCCTGATTGGAACGTTTACGAGCAGTACTTC.